A single sample is the source of the 10 T cell receptor beta chains below, sequenced in a study of T cell responses to AZD1222 COVID-19 vaccine. Clones were sequenced by immunoSEQ multiplex PCR, and TCRdb holds only the in-frame ones, with some missing. The table shows under 250,000 clones, with about 93% occurring only once. The sample here was peripheral blood, taken on day 0 of MenACWY control vaccination. Source of these receptors: an adult in good health.

This rearrangement joins TRBV6-1 to TRBJ1-2; D uncertain. Trimming stripped 3 bases from V and 3 bases from J, with 5 bases between. This CDR3 contains 12 residues. From germline, CDR1 is MNHNS and CDR2 SASEGT. The CDR3 reads CASSDRDYGYTF. CDR3 DNA: TGTGCCAGCAGTGACCGGGACTATGGCTACACCTTC.

V gene TRBV10-3 combines with J gene TRBJ2-5; tentative D call: TRBD2 (5 bases). From germline, CDR1 is ENHRY and CDR2 SYGVKD. The V gene lost 10 bases and the J gene lost 2 bases, with 11 bases spanning the gap. The CDR3 runs to 12 residues. CDR3 sequence (DNA): TGTGCCACCAGCGCGGGTCAAGAGACCCAGTACTTC. Its translation is CATSAGQETQYF.

The CDR3 nucleotides read TGCAGTGCTGGTGGTAGCGGAACCTACGAGCAGTACTTC. The encoded protein is CSAGGSGTYEQYF. This chain connects TRBV20-1 to TRBJ2-7; a possible D gene is TRBD2 (6 bases). Germline CDR1 reads DFQATT; CDR2 reads SNEGSKA (reference sequence). The V end was cut by 5 bases, the J end by 2 bases, with 13 bases between. The CDR3 length is 13 residues.

The chain carries TRBV10-1 and TRBJ1-1, with D unclear. The CDR3 is made up of 14 amino acids. V was trimmed by 3 bases and J by 6 bases, leaving 14 bases between them. Germline V gives CDR1 WNHNN, CDR2 SYGVQD (reference sequence). DNA for the CDR3: TGCGCCAGCAGTGACTGGCCAAGTGCGGCTGAAGCTTTCTTT. It encodes CASSDWPSAAEAFF.

This chain links TRBV11-3 with TRBJ1-5, with D perhaps matching TRBD1 (5 bases). The CDR3 loop spans 16 amino acids. V dropped 0 bases and J dropped 1 base, with 10 bases sitting between them. CDR1 SGHNT and CDR2 YENEEA come from the germline V gene. Written as DNA, the CDR3 is TGTGCCAGCAGCTTAGATCCCAGGGTCAGCAATCAGCCCCAGCATTTT. Residues: CASSLDPRVSNQPQHF.

V usage is TRBV11-2 and J usage is TRBJ2-3; D may be TRBD2 (5 bases). The V end was cut by 2 bases, the J end by 5 bases, with 14 bases between. The CDR3 extends over 15 amino acids. Per the germline V gene, CDR1 is SGHAT and CDR2 is FQNNGV. CDR3 coding DNA: TGTGCCAGCAGCTTATTCCGGCTAGCTGGAGATACGCAGTATTTT. Amino acid sequence: CASSLFRLAGDTQYF.

V is TRBV9 and J is TRBJ1-5, with 9 bases lining up with TRBD1. Germline V gene sequence: CDR1 SGDLS, CDR2 YYNGEE. J gave up 1 base and V 3 bases, and 2 bases lay outside the gene matches. The CDR3 runs 15 residues. CDR3 protein: CASSAGTGSNQPQHF. CDR3 DNA: TGTGCCAGCAGCGCGGGGACAGGGAGCAATCAGCCCCAGCATTTT.

The chain combines TRBV5-5 with TRBJ1-1; a weak D match, TRBD1 (5 bases). Per germline, CDR1 SGHKS and CDR2 YYEKEE (reference sequence). V was clipped by 5 bases and J by 4 bases, with 9 bases between them. The length of the CDR3 is 12 residues. The CDR3 here is CASRPGSTEAFF. DNA of the CDR3: TGTGCCAGCAGGCCAGGGTCCACTGAAGCTTTCTTT. The variable domain in full, completed from reference TRBV5-5 and TRBJ1-1, reads DAGVTQSPTHLIKTRGQQVTLRCSPISGHKSVSWYQQVLGQGPQFIFQYYEKEERGRGNFPDRFSARQFPNYSSELNVNALLLGDSALYLCASRPGSTEAFFGQGTRLTVV.

The chain uses TRBV5-8 and TRBJ1-6; D ambiguous. Trimming stripped 0 bases from V and 8 bases from J, with 9 bases between. Germline CDR1 and CDR2: SGHTS and YDEGEE. This CDR3 spans 14 amino acids. CDR3 bases: TGTGCCAGCAGCTTGGGGGGTATCGATTCACCCCTCCACTTT. This codes for CASSLGGIDSPLHF.

This clone came up once. The chain couples TRBV2 to TRBJ1-4; D is perhaps TRBD1 (5 bases). V was pared by 1 base and J by 10 bases, with 16 bases between. This CDR3 region has 15 residues. Germline values: CDR1 SNHLY, CDR2 FYNNEI. The CDR3 bases are TGTGCCAGCAGTGAAGTATCGACTGCCCAGGGAAAACTGTTTTTT. As protein: CASSEVSTAQGKLFF.